This paragraph covers one TCR beta chain sequence. The sample comes from a study of blood T cell repertoires in COVID-19. Germline V lookup: CDR1 SGHKS, CDR2 YYEKEE (reference sequence). The CDR3 runs 14 residues. V gave up 4 bases and J gave up 8 bases; unmatched junction bases: 7. The table came from immunoSEQ multiplex PCR; TCRdb's copy has only in-frame clones and leaves some out. The table includes about 190,000 clones, 82% detected once. V usage is TRBV5-5 and J usage is TRBJ1-2, with TRBD1 matching over 11 bases. The specimen was peripheral blood. The TCR comes from a woman aged 55-69 years with COVID-19, enrolled during active disease. The CDR3 coding sequence is TGTGCCAGCAGCATAGGACAGGGGGCTATGGGCTACACCTTC. As protein: CASSIGQGAMGYTF. Variable domain in full (rest from reference TRBV5-5 and TRBJ1-2): DAGVTQSPTHLIKTRGQQVTLRCSPISGHKSVSWYQQVLGQGPQFIFQYYEKEERGRGNFPDRFSARQFPNYSSELNVNALLLGDSALYLCASSIGQGAMGYTFGSGTRLTVV.